This TCR beta chain appears in the sequencing data of a study of patients and donors after allogeneic stem cell transplantation (dated by TCRdb to the early 2020s). The method behind the library was RT-PCR. TCRdb lists the instrument as NextSeq 550. TCRdb's own reprocessing of the public reads used fastp at Q25 and MiXCR and kept productive beta chains. Rows merge per CDR3 protein into single entries with the most common DNA and genes. For this sample there are some 960,000 distinct CDR3 sequences; under 20% appear just once. The leading ten clones occupy around 6% of the sample. Including the terminal cysteine and phenylalanine, the CDR3 comprises 16 residues. The kept DNA is CDR3 alone, 48 bases in frame from the first base. The junction carries 17 bases between V and J, which are trimmed by 5 bases and 1 base respectively. Based on the germline V gene, the CDR1 and CDR2 sequences are MNHNS and SASEGT.

Notes on this clonotype: This clone's antigen is unknown. Nothing much larger sits one base from this clone, and base qualities are not available.

The clonotype originates from a human donor who was either an allogeneic HSCT recipient or a stem cell or donor lymphocyte infusion donor (not recorded which). It is not recorded whose cells these are; they may come from a transplant donor. The source material was blood, either unsorted or a sorted T cell fraction (not recorded which). The chain uses TRBV6-1 and TRBJ1-1, with a tentative D gene TRBD1 over 6 matching bases. In nucleotides, the sequence is TGTGCCAGCAGTCCTCTGTCGTCAGGGGCGAACACTGAAGCTTTCTTT. It translates as CASSPLSSGANTEAFF.